Below, 29 T cell receptor beta chains from the same sample are listed, as sequenced in a study of shared clonotypes between healthy human individuals (dated by TCRdb to between 2020 and 2021). The method was the immunoSEQ multiplex PCR assay. Here the immuneACCESS table is served through TCRdb, limited to in-frame sequences with V and J called. Missing clones are a known gap in these copies; in checked studies unresolved V genes cover under half, and the rest lacks a known reason. A total of some 660,000 clones appear in this sample, approximately 73% of them only once. Clones ranked in the top ten supply more than 1.5% of the sample. Sequenced material: memory CD4+ T cells sorted from blood. The cell subset or site label, as the study defines it: CD45RA-negative fraction. These receptors all come from a woman aged 25 to 39 in good health.

Here the CDR3 DNA reads TGTGCCAGCAGTGGGGGGAAAGAGACCCAGTACTTC. Protein: CASSGGKETQYF. The chain joins TRBV2 to TRBJ2-5, with D possibly called TRBD1 or TRBD2 (5 bases each). The CDR3 is 12 residues long. The germline V gene encodes CDR1 SNHLY and CDR2 FYNNEI. Trimming pared 4 bases from V and 3 bases from J, leaving 6 bases between. The variable domain in full, completed from reference TRBV2 and TRBJ2-5, reads EPEVTQTPSHQVTQMGQEVILRCVPISNHLYFYWYRQILGQKVEFLVSFYNNEISEKSEIFDDQFSVERPDGSNFTLKIRSTKLEDSAMYFCASSGGKETQYFGPGTRLLVL.

To note about this clone: Other nucleotide sequences from this sample produce the same CDR3. The chain carries TRBV28 and TRBJ2-7, with a tentative D call TRBD1 (5 bases). Between the trimmed V and J ends, which lost 5 bases and 4 bases, there was a span of 9 bases. Germline CDR1 reads MDHEN; CDR2 reads SYDVKM. CDR3 length: 12 amino acids. The CDR3 loop reads CASSTSGYEQYF. Written as DNA, the CDR3 is TGTGCCAGCAGTACCTCAGGGTACGAGCAGTACTTC.

The V and J genes are TRBV18 and TRBJ2-7; D is uncertain. V was cut by 6 bases and J by 7 bases, with 10 bases left in between. CDR1 and CDR2 (germline): KGHSH, LQKENI. The CDR3 contains 11 residues. The CDR3 is CASSPADEQYF. The CDR3 region has the DNA TGTGCCAGCTCCCCTGCGGATGAGCAGTACTTC.

The J gene is TRBJ1-1, the V gene TRBV7-8; D gene ambiguous. This CDR3 is 15 amino acids long. Trimming left V 7 bases short and J 2 bases short, with 17 bases between. Germline CDR1 and CDR2: SGHVS and FQNEAQ. The CDR3 is CASTPRVGSNTEAFF. Here the CDR3 DNA reads TGTGCCAGCACCCCGCGCGTAGGATCTAACACTGAAGCTTTCTTT.

The rearrangement joins TRBV12-5 to TRBJ2-1, with D perhaps TRBD1 (5 bases). The germline V gene encodes CDR1 LGHNT and CDR2 FRNRAP. Trimming took off 0 bases at V and 2 bases at J, with 20 bases between the two ends. This CDR3 is built from 19 residues. CDR3 nucleotide sequence: TGTGCTAGTGGTTTGGTAACGGGTTTAGGGGATCGTCCCTACAATGAGCAGTTCTTC. This codes for CASGLVTGLGDRPYNEQFF.

This clone was observed a handful of times. The chain uses TRBV5-4 and TRBJ2-2; unclear D gene. The CDR3 has 15 residues. Trimming shortened V by 6 bases and J by 8 bases, and 20 bases separated the two germline ends. Germline CDR1 and CDR2: SGHNT and YYREEE (reference sequence). The CDR3 DNA reads TGTGCCAGCACCTTATTTGGCTCCCCCGGGGGGGAGCTGTTTTTT. Amino acids: CASTLFGSPGGELFF.

This chain links TRBV19 with TRBJ1-1; 8 bases map to TRBD1. This CDR3 region has 15 residues. J gave up 1 base and V 8 bases, and 9 bases lay outside the gene matches. Germline-derived CDR1 and CDR2 are LNHDA and SQIVND (reference sequence). The CDR3 spells CASLRSGGRNTEAFF. The CDR3 DNA sequence: TGTGCCAGTCTTCGGTCAGGGGGCCGGAACACTGAAGCTTTCTTT.

The rearrangement joins TRBV6-6 to TRBJ2-5, with 13 bases identical to TRBD2. The germline CDR1 and CDR2 sequences are MNHNY and SVGAGI (reference sequence). The CDR3 totals 14 residues. V was pared by 8 bases and J by 3 bases, with 3 bases of the junction left unmatched. Here the CDR3 reads CASGTSGREETQYF. In DNA, the CDR3 is TGTGCCAGCGGAACTAGCGGGAGGGAAGAGACCCAGTACTTC.

This clone was picked up a small number of times. This chain links TRBV5-1 with TRBJ2-4; D possibly corresponds to TRBD2 (7 bases). This CDR3 region has 16 residues. Germline assignment: CDR1 SGHRS and CDR2 YFSETQ. V was clipped by 4 bases and J by 8 bases, with 22 bases between them. The CDR3 is CASSTGAYSGGDIQYF. The CDR3 nucleotides are TGCGCCAGCAGCACAGGAGCGTATTCGGGGGGCGACATTCAGTACTTC.

The chain links TRBV28 to TRBJ2-7, with TRBD2 matching 14 bases. This CDR3 contains 16 residues. J was trimmed by 4 bases and V by 6 bases; bases with no gene match: 8. From germline, CDR1 is MDHEN and CDR2 SYDVKM. CDR3 coding DNA: TGTGCCAGCAGATCTGAACGGACTAGCGGGGGGTACGAGCAGTACTTC. Protein sequence: CASRSERTSGGYEQYF.

The V gene is TRBV4-2, the J gene TRBJ2-3; 15 bases match TRBD2. This CDR3 spans 17 amino acids. J lost 5 bases, V lost 4 bases, and 7 bases had no gene match. The germline V gene encodes CDR1 LGHNA and CDR2 YNFKEQ. Here the CDR3 reads CASSPGLAGGSGDTQYF. The CDR3 DNA sequence: TGTGCCAGCAGCCCGGGACTAGCGGGAGGCAGTGGAGATACGCAGTATTTT.

The chain has TRBV27 and TRBJ1-4; no definite D call. Germline lookup yields CDR1 MNHEY and CDR2 SMNVEV (reference sequence). Trimming cost V 8 bases and J 4 bases, with 8 bases left between them. The CDR3 runs 12 residues. The chain's CDR3 is CASGNDNEKLFF. CDR3 DNA sequence: TGTGCCAGCGGAAATGATAATGAAAAACTGTTTTTT. Full variable domain (remainder filled in from reference TRBV27 and TRBJ1-4): EAQVTQNPRYLITVTGKKLTVTCSQNMNHEYMSWYRQDPGLGLRQIYYSMNVEVTDKGDVPEGYKVSRKEKRNFPLILESPSPNQTSLYFCASGNDNEKLFFGSGTQLSVL.

The V and J genes are TRBV11-2 and TRBJ2-7; a weak D match, TRBD2 (6 bases). From germline, CDR1 is SGHAT and CDR2 FQNNGV. Trimming stripped 4 bases from V and 5 bases from J, with 15 bases between. The CDR3 loop spans 14 amino acids. The CDR3 is CASSYSGPGDEQYF. The CDR3 DNA reads TGTGCCAGCAGCTATAGCGGTCCGGGGGACGAGCAGTACTTC.

The rearrangement links TRBV2 to TRBJ2-3, with D possibly being TRBD2 (6 bases). The CDR3 is 16 residues long. Germline CDR1 SNHLY, CDR2 FYNNEI. V was trimmed by 9 bases and J by 8 bases, leaving 27 bases between them. The DNA of the CDR3 is TGTGCCAGTAGGGAATCGGGAGATGGTTTGGTTGGTACGCAGTATTTT. This gives the protein CASRESGDGLVGTQYF.

The chain uses TRBV19 and TRBJ1-1; D might be TRBD1 (5 bases). CDR1 is LNHDA and CDR2 is SQIVND in the germline V gene (reference sequence). The CDR3 has 13 amino acids. V dropped 5 bases and J dropped 3 bases, with 10 bases sitting between them. The CDR3 DNA reads TGTGCCAGTAGTCGCCAGGGTGACACTGAAGCTTTCTTT. It is translated as CASSRQGDTEAFF.

This clone showed up just once. The CDR3 spells CASRGSGSSYNEQFF. DNA of the CDR3: TGCGCCAGCAGGGGGAGCGGGAGCTCCTACAATGAGCAGTTCTTC. The chain has TRBV23-1 and TRBJ2-1, with 8 nucleotides matching TRBD2. TRBV23-1 is an ORF, with its function uncertain. V lost 6 bases, J lost 0 bases, and 4 bases stayed unmatched. The length of the CDR3 is 15 residues.

A note on this clone: At one end the junction does not follow the germline gene, possibly because of a read error. The chain joins TRBV2 to TRBJ1-3; possibly TRBD1 for D (6 bases). The CDR3 length is 14 residues. Per germline, CDR1 SNHLY and CDR2 FYNNEI. CDR3 amino acids: CATGAGASENTIYF. The CDR3, as DNA: TGTGCCACTGGCGCGGGGGCCTCTGAAAACACCATATATTTT. Using reference TRBV2 and TRBJ1-3 for the parts outside the CDR3, the full variable domain is EPEVTQTPSHQVTQMGQEVILRCVPISNHLYFYWYRQILGQKVEFLVSFYNNEISEKSEIFDDQFSVERPDGSNFTLKIRSTKLEDSAMYFCATGAGASENTIYFGEGSWLTVV.

This clone appeared once. V and J are TRBV11-2 and TRBJ2-5; no clear D gene. Germline V gene lookup returns CDR1 SGHAT and CDR2 FQNNGV. With 5 bases removed from V and 7 bases from J, the gap between germline ends came to 14 bases. This CDR3 comprises 13 residues. The CDR3 DNA sequence: TGTGCCAGCAGCCCAGAACCCGTCGGGACCCAGTACTTC. Translation gives CASSPEPVGTQYF.

The chain carries TRBV7-9 and TRBJ2-1; unclear D gene. Trimming removed 5 bases from V and 0 bases from J, with 11 bases in between. The germline V gene has CDR1 SEHNR and CDR2 FQNEAQ (reference sequence). The CDR3 contains 15 residues. The CDR3 loop is CASSRFLTSYNEQFF. For the CDR3, the DNA is TGTGCCAGCAGCCGGTTCCTGACCTCCTACAATGAGCAGTTCTTC. Complete variable domain (other parts from reference TRBV7-9 and TRBJ2-1): DTGVSQNPRHKITKRGQNVTFRCDPISEHNRLYWYRQTLGQGPEFLTYFQNEAQLEKSRLLSDRFSAERPKGSFSTLEIQRTEQGDSAMYLCASSRFLTSYNEQFFGPGTRLTVL.

The chain carries TRBV29-1 and TRBJ1-5, with D uncertain. The CDR3 sequence is 13 residues long. Looked up from germline, CDR1 is SQVTM and CDR2 is ANQGSEA. Trimming cost V 4 bases and J 5 bases, with 12 bases left between them. The CDR3 spells CSVGGQDYQPQHF. CDR3 nucleotides: TGCAGCGTTGGTGGTCAGGACTATCAGCCCCAGCATTTT.

This rearrangement joins TRBV30 to TRBJ1-2; 10 bases agree with TRBD1. Germline CDR1 reads GTSNPN; CDR2 reads SVGIG (reference sequence). The CDR3 runs to 14 residues. The ends lost 2 bases at V and 8 bases at J; junction bases unmatched: 8. The CDR3 DNA reads TGTGCCTGGAGTACCGGGACAGGGGATGGCGGCTACACCTTC. Translation: CAWSTGTGDGGYTF.

Worth noting for this clone: In the same sample, other DNA sequences code for this CDR3. V and J are TRBV19 and TRBJ1-4; unclear D gene. Germline CDR1 and CDR2: LNHDA and SQIVND (reference sequence). Trimming removed 3 bases from V and 0 bases from J, with 8 bases in between. This CDR3 region has 15 residues. DNA of the CDR3: TGTGCCAGTAGTATCGTGACTACAACTAATGAAAAACTGTTTTTT. The encoded protein is CASSIVTTTNEKLFF.

V is TRBV19 and J is TRBJ2-3, with TRBD2 identical over 12 bases. V gave up 7 bases and J gave up 3 bases; unmatched junction bases: 8. Per the germline V gene, CDR1 is LNHDA and CDR2 is SQIVND (reference sequence). The CDR3 totals 16 residues. The CDR3 sequence is CASKGRGTSGTDTQYF. The CDR3 DNA reads TGTGCCAGTAAGGGGAGGGGGACTAGCGGGACAGATACGCAGTATTTT.

This chain uses TRBV27 with TRBJ2-3; D not certain. Trimming took 5 bases from V and 0 from J, leaving 6 bases between them. The CDR3 runs to 13 residues. Germline loops: CDR1 MNHEY, CDR2 SMNVEV (reference sequence). CDR3 nucleotides: TGTGCCAGCAGTACCTGGAGCACAGATACGCAGTATTTT. It yields the protein CASSTWSTDTQYF.

The chain links TRBV7-6 to TRBJ2-1, with TRBD2 as a possible D gene (5 bases). This CDR3 comprises 17 residues. V was cut by 5 bases and J by 6 bases, with 23 bases left in between. Germline values: CDR1 SGHVS, CDR2 FNYEAQ. The CDR3 sequence is CASSPIPRAGGGNEQFF. CDR3 sequence (DNA): TGTGCCAGCAGCCCCATCCCGAGGGCCGGTGGTGGCAATGAGCAGTTCTTC.

This chain uses TRBV10-3 with TRBJ1-2; 9 bases line up with TRBD1. The CDR3 totals 18 residues. Germline V lookup: CDR1 ENHRY, CDR2 SYGVKD. V gave up 2 bases and J gave up 1 base; unmatched junction bases: 11. The CDR3 region is CAISERTSHRGHNYGYTF. DNA for the CDR3: TGTGCCATCAGTGAGCGCACGTCCCACAGGGGGCATAACTATGGCTACACCTTC.

V is TRBV6-1 and J is TRBJ2-3, with D hard to call. The CDR3 has 11 amino acids. The germline gives CDR1 MNHNS, CDR2 SASEGT. Trimming took 7 bases from V and 6 from J, leaving 8 bases between them. CDR3 loop: CASTRDDTQYF. The CDR3 nucleotides are TGTGCCAGCACCAGAGACGATACGCAGTATTTT.

The chain carries TRBV6-5 and TRBJ1-5, with TRBD1 matching over 7 bases. Trimming at V came to 7 bases and at J to 4 bases, leaving 10 bases not matched to a gene. Germline V gene data show CDR1 as MNHEY and CDR2 as SVGAGI. This CDR3 region has 15 residues. CDR3 in amino acids: CASIDPGQQNQPQHF. The CDR3 DNA sequence: TGTGCCAGCATAGACCCGGGACAGCAAAATCAGCCCCAGCATTTT.

CDR3 bases: TGTGCCAGTAGTGGGACAGGGGTTGAAGCTTTCTTT. As protein: CASSGTGVEAFF. J is TRBJ1-1 and V is TRBV19; 10 bases map to TRBD1. The V gene end was trimmed by 5 bases and the J gene end by 7 bases; junction bases not matched to a gene: 1. The germline gives CDR1 LNHDA, CDR2 SQIVND (reference sequence). The CDR3 is 12 amino acids.